Detailed here is one T cell receptor (beta chain). Its antigen remains unidentified. Germline assignment: CDR1 MGHDK and CDR2 SYGVNS. The germline V and J ends were trimmed by 2 bases and 5 bases, with 15 bases remaining between them. The CDR3 length is 15 residues. These data are taken from a study of CD8+CD57+ T cells in acquired aplastic anemia. About the study: The mean DNA yield obtained from sorted CD4+ and CD8+ cells came to 3 to 3.5 ug. Notes on the study in general: Patients and controls shared some 30 CD8+ CDR3 sequences, highly expressed in patients.

Profiling that covered TCR beta VDJ and CDR3 relied on genomic DNA as its template. TCRdb independently ran MiXCR on the reads; one entry per CDR3 protein. The data hold roughly 86,000 distinct CDR3 sequences, with approximately 46% observed a single time. This rearrangement joins TRBV25-1 to TRBJ1-1; D is ambiguous. The TCR was taken from a human donor in good health, serving as a control. The source material was sorted CD4+, CD8+, or CD8+CD57+ T cells (not recorded which) from PBMCs. The CDR3 sequence is CASSEGWGSMTEAFF. CDR3 nucleotides: TGTGCCAGCAGTGAAGGGTGGGGTAGTATGACTGAAGCTTTCTTT. Full variable domain (rest looked up from reference TRBV25-1 and TRBJ1-1): EADIYQTPRYLVIGTGKKITLECSQTMGHDKMYWYQQDPGMELHLIHYSYGVNSTEKGDLSSESTVSRIRTEHFPLTLESARPSHTSQYLCASSEGWGSMTEAFFGQGTRLTVV.